A single sample gave rise to the 21 T cell receptor beta chains below, sequenced in a study of type 1 regulatory T cells. No cognate antigen is known for these TCRs. TCRdb itself ran the reads through MiXCR, one entry per CDR3 protein. The table lists about 42,000 distinct CDR3 sequences, roughly an eighth of them singletons, with about 8.2% in the top ten. The sequencing input was cultured non-Tr1 T cells, either the whole culture or a sorted T cell fraction (not recorded which). Every receptor here comes from a human donor in good health.

This clonotype was seen at least ten times. This chain links TRBV6-5 with TRBJ1-3, with D possibly being TRBD1 (5 bases). The CDR3 contains 14 residues. V lost 6 bases and J lost 4, with 13 bases in between. The germline CDR1 and CDR2 sequences are MNHEY and SVGAGI. The CDR3: CASRSPGSGNTIYF. CDR3 coding DNA: TGTGCCAGCAGGTCCCCAGGGTCCGGAAACACCATATATTTT.

In its sample, this clonotype was seen many times. This chain uses TRBV20-1 with TRBJ2-7; D unresolved. Trimming left V 1 base short and J 2 bases short, with 6 bases between. Germline values: CDR1 DFQATT, CDR2 SNEGSKA (reference sequence). The CDR3 sequence is 12 residues long. The DNA for the CDR3 is TGCAGTGCTAGAGTTGGTCCCTACGAGCAGTACTTC. Translation: CSARVGPYEQYF.

This clonotype was seen at least ten times. The chain employs TRBV7-2 and TRBJ2-3, with 7 bases fitting TRBD1. Trimming at V came to 5 bases and at J to 4 bases, leaving 3 bases not matched to a gene. CDR1 is SGHTA, CDR2 FQGNSA, per germline. The CDR3 runs 13 residues. CDR3 loop: CASSLDRSDTQYF. The CDR3 DNA reads as TGTGCCAGCAGCCTGGACAGGTCAGATACGCAGTATTTT.

Points on this clonotype: A much bigger clone sits one base away, suggesting this may be a read error. The CDR3 does not end in the conserved phenylalanine or tryptophan, so this is likely a read error. The chain joins TRBV6-1 to TRBJ1-5; D is possibly TRBD1 (6 bases). Looked up from germline, CDR1 is MNHNS and CDR2 is SASEGT. The CDR3 has 15 residues. V dropped 6 bases and J dropped 1 base, with 13 bases sitting between them. For the CDR3, the DNA is TGTGCCAGCAGCTTGACAGGACTAAGCAATCAGCCCCAGCATTTA. Protein: CASSLTGLSNQPQHL.

The genes are TRBV5-1 and TRBJ2-2, with D perhaps TRBD2 (5 bases). Germline V gives CDR1 SGHRS, CDR2 YFSETQ. The CDR3 loop spans 14 amino acids. V was pared by 4 bases and J by 7 bases, with 14 bases between. The CDR3 nucleotides read TGCGCCAGCAGCCCAGGTAGCGAGAACGGGGAGCTGTTTTTT. Translating gives CASSPGSENGELFF.

Turning to this clonotype: This clone may be a read error of a much larger clone one base away. J is TRBJ1-1 and V is TRBV29-1; weak D call: TRBD1 (6 bases). Germline V gene sequence: CDR1 SQVTM, CDR2 ANQGSEA. The length of the CDR3 is 16 residues. Between the trimmed V and J ends, which lost 6 bases and 0 bases, there was a span of 20 bases. The CDR3 here is CSVDVRGMGMNTEAFF. The DNA for the CDR3 is TGCAGCGTAGACGTCAGGGGAATGGGGATGAACACTGAAGCTTTCTTT.

This clonotype was seen only a few times. This chain uses TRBV19 with TRBJ2-7; D tentatively fits TRBD1 or TRBD2 (5 bases each). Trimming stripped 4 bases from V and 1 base from J, with 17 bases between. The CDR3 runs to 16 residues. The germline gives CDR1 LNHDA, CDR2 SQIVND (reference sequence). The CDR3, as DNA: TGTGCCAGTAGTAAAGGAAACGGGGCCTTATCCTACGAGCAGTACTTC. This sequence encodes CASSKGNGALSYEQYF.

The chain uses TRBV7-9 and TRBJ1-2; 7 nucleotides agree with TRBD1. The trim removed 5 bases at V and 6 bases at J, leaving 9 bases unmatched. Germline V gene sequence: CDR1 SEHNR, CDR2 FQNEAQ (reference sequence). The CDR3 is 14 residues long. In DNA form, the CDR3 reads TGTGCCAGCAGCGTACAGGGGATATTTGATGGCTACACCTTC. It specifies CASSVQGIFDGYTF.

The V gene is TRBV5-1, the J gene TRBJ2-1; 9 bases line up with TRBD2. Looked up from germline, CDR1 is SGHRS and CDR2 is YFSETQ. CDR3 size: 17 residues. With 0 bases clipped from V and 4 bases from J, the junction kept 8 bases outside the gene matches. For the CDR3, the DNA is TGCGCCAGCAGCTTGGGGACGACTAGCGGATCGTACAATGAGCAGTTCTTC. This codes for CASSLGTTSGSYNEQFF.

This clonotype showed up many times. The rearrangement joins TRBV24-1 to TRBJ2-1; D not resolved. The CDR3 spans 16 residues. Per the germline V gene, CDR1 is KGHDR and CDR2 is SFDVKD. Trimming left V 3 bases short and J 1 base short, with 12 bases between. The CDR3 region is CATSDADSRSYNEQFF. The CDR3 bases are TGTGCCACCAGTGATGCAGACTCCAGGTCCTACAATGAGCAGTTCTTC.

On this clonotype: A much more abundant neighbour one base away suggests this may be a read error. This chain joins TRBV18 and TRBJ2-3, with TRBD2 matching 9 bases. Germline-derived CDR1 and CDR2 are KGHSH and LQKENI. The CDR3 sequence is 15 residues long. CDR3 coding DNA: TGTGCCGGCTCACCTCTAGCGGGATTGGGAGATACGCAGTATTTT. This translates into CAGSPLAGLGDTQYF. The full variable domain, its missing parts supplied by reference TRBV18 and TRBJ2-3, is NAGVMQNPRHLVRRRGQEARLRCSPMKGHSHVYWYRQLPEEGLKFMVYLQKENIIDESGMPKERFSAEFPKEGPSILRIQQVVRGDSAAYFCAGSPLAGLGDTQYFGPGTRLTVL.

This clonotype ranks as medium-sized (0.01 to 0.1%). The V and J genes are TRBV29-1 and TRBJ1-5; D gene uncertain. The CDR3 covers 16 residues. Germline lookup yields CDR1 SQVTM and CDR2 ANQGSEA. Between the trimmed V and J ends, which lost 8 bases and 3 bases, there was a span of 23 bases. The CDR3 DNA reads TGCAGCCCAGACTGTGGAGACCTCAGGACCAATCAGCCCCAGCATTTT. This encodes CSPDCGDLRTNQPQHF. The variable domain in full, with the rest retrieved from reference TRBV29-1 and TRBJ1-5, is SAVISQKPSRDICQRGTSLTIQCQVDSQVTMMFWYRQQPGQSLTLIATANQGSEATYESGFVIDKFPISRPNLTFSTLTVSNMSPEDSSIYLCSPDCGDLRTNQPQHFGDGTRLSIL.

A few counts support this clonotype. This chain joins TRBV27 and TRBJ2-1; weak D call: TRBD1 (5 bases). CDR3 length equals 15 residues. Germline V gene lookup returns CDR1 MNHEY and CDR2 SMNVEV (reference sequence). V was trimmed by 4 bases and J by 7 bases, leaving 17 bases between them. The DNA of the CDR3 is TGTGCCAGCAGTTCTAGACAGTTGTTGAGGAATGAGCAGTTCTTC. Its protein product is CASSSRQLLRNEQFF.

At least ten counts were recorded for this clonotype. The rearrangement uses TRBV6-1 and TRBJ1-5; TRBD1 matches 8 bases. The CDR3 is 15 residues long. Looked up from germline, CDR1 is MNHNS and CDR2 is SASEGT. The V and J ends lost 5 bases and 6 bases, in that order; junction bases with no gene match: 9. In nucleotides, the CDR3 is TGTGCCAGCAGTCTGGACAGGGCTACGTTTCAGCCCCAGCATTTT. Amino acids: CASSLDRATFQPQHF.

As to this clonotype: A clone one base away is much larger, so this may be a read error. J is TRBJ1-1 and V is TRBV7-6, with 8 bases lining up with TRBD1. The length of the CDR3 is 15 residues. Germline CDR1 reads SGHVS; CDR2 reads FNYEAQ. In DNA, the CDR3 is TGTGCCAGCAGCCGACAGGGGCGGATGAAAACTGAAGCTTTCTTT. It yields the protein CASSRQGRMKTEAFF.

The table lists this clonotype with many counts. The chain recombines TRBV27 with TRBJ2-5; D possibly matches TRBD1 or TRBD2 (5 bases each). V was clipped by 10 bases and J by 2 bases, with 14 bases between them. The CDR3 is 13 residues long. Germline V gives CDR1 MNHEY, CDR2 SMNVEV (reference sequence). CDR3 in DNA: TGTGCCATCGTAGGGACCTCTCAAGAGACCCAGTACTTC. Translated: CAIVGTSQETQYF.

In this sample, this clonotype turned up many times. The chain uses TRBV29-1 and TRBJ2-1, with D possibly being TRBD1 (6 bases). V was shortened by 4 bases and J by 0 bases, with 13 bases between the two germline ends. This CDR3 spans 15 amino acids. Germline V gives CDR1 SQVTM, CDR2 ANQGSEA. The CDR3 sequence is CSVVGVGGSYNEQFF. Here the CDR3 DNA reads TGCAGCGTTGTCGGGGTAGGGGGCTCCTACAATGAGCAGTTCTTC.

This clonotype was picked up many times. CDR3 region: CASSLNPTGTLETQYF. The DNA of the CDR3 is TGTGCCAGCAGCTTGAACCCAACCGGGACTTTGGAGACCCAGTACTTC. V usage is TRBV5-6 and J usage is TRBJ2-5; D is possibly TRBD2 (6 bases). V was shortened by 1 base and J by 5 bases, with 18 bases between the two germline ends. Germline V CDR1 and CDR2: SGHDT, YYEEEE. The CDR3 has 16 amino acids. Drawing the rest from reference TRBV5-6 and TRBJ2-5, the complete variable domain is DAGVTQSPTHLIKTRGQQVTLRCSPKSGHDTVSWYQQALGQGPQFIFQYYEEEERQRGNFPDRFSGHQFPNYSSELNVNALLLGDSALYLCASSLNPTGTLETQYFGPGTRLLVL.

On this clonotype: This may be a read error, as it is one base from a much larger clone. The chain couples TRBV12-3 or TRBV12-4 to TRBJ1-6; 7 nucleotides line up with TRBD1. Losses at the gene ends were 2 bases for V and 7 bases for J; bases not matched to a gene: 14. The CDR3 totals 18 residues. For the CDR3, the DNA is TGTGCCAGCAGTTTATACGTGGGGAGCAGGGGGTTAAATTCACCCCTCCACTTT. This sequence encodes CASSLYVGSRGLNSPLHF.

This chain connects TRBV5-1 to TRBJ1-6; no definite D call. The CDR3 is 16 residues long. Per germline, CDR1 SGHRS and CDR2 YFSETQ. V was cut by 2 bases and J by 9 bases, with 18 bases left in between. CDR3: CASSFGRGDQSSPLHF. The DNA for the CDR3 is TGCGCCAGCAGCTTTGGTAGAGGAGACCAATCTTCACCCCTCCACTTT.

The rearrangement joins TRBV28 to TRBJ2-2, with D maybe TRBD2 (6 bases). The CDR3 covers 15 residues. Deletions cut 9 bases from V and 6 bases from J, with 20 bases between. Looked up from germline, CDR1 is MDHEN and CDR2 is SYDVKM. The CDR3 region is CASYRSAGLSGELFF. CDR3 bases: TGTGCCAGTTACCGATCGGCGGGGTTGTCCGGGGAGCTGTTTTTT.